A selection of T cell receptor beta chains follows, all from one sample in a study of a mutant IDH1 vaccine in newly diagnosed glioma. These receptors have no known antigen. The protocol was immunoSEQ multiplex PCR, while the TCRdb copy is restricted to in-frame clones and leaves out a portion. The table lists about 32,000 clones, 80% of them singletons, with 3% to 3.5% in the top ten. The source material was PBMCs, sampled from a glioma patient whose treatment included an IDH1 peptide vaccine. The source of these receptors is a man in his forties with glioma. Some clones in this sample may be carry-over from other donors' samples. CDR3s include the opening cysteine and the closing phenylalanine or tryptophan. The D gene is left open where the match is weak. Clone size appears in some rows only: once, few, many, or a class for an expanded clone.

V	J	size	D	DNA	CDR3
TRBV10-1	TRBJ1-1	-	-	TGCGCCAGCAGTGTGACAACGAACACTGAAGCTTTCTTT	CASSVTTNTEAFF
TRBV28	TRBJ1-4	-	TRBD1	TGTGCCAGCAGTTTGACAGGGTCTAATGAAAAACTGTTTTTT	CASSLTGSNEKLFF
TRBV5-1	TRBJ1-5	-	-	TGCGCCAGCAGCTTGGGCCAGGGGATCAATCAGCCCCAGCATTTT	CASSLGQGINQPQHF
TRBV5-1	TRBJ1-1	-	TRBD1	TGCGCCAGCAGTTCCCGTAGGACAGGTGGGAACACTGAAGCTTTCTTT	CASSSRRTGGNTEAFF
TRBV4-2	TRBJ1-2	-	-	TGTGCCAGCAGCCAATATGCAGGGAGTTCCTATGGCTACACCTTC	CASSQYAGSSYGYTF
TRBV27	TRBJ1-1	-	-	TGTGCCAGCAGTTCCCATCCGGGGGGCTTGGGTACTGAAGCTTTCTTT	CASSSHPGGLGTEAFF
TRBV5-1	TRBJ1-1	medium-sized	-	TGCGCCAGCAGTGCGGGACACAGATCGAACACTGAAGCTTTCTTT	CASSAGHRSNTEAFF
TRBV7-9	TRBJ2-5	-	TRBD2	TGTGCCAGCAGCAAAGACCCTACCGGGACTAGCGGGGACTTCCGGACCCAGTACTTC	CASSKDPTGTSGDFRTQYF
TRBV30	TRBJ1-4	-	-	TGTGCCTGGAGTGGGGTGGGGGAACTGTTTTTT	CAWSGVGELFF
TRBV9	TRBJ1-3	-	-	TGTGCCAGCAGCGTACTCGACAGTTCTGGAAACACCATATATTTT	CASSVLDSSGNTIYF
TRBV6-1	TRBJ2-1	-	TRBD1	TGTGCCAGCAGTGAAGCCGGGACAGGGTACAATGAGCAGTTCTTC	CASSEAGTGYNEQFF
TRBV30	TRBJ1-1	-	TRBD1	TGTGCCTGGAGTGGGGGGACAGGGGGGAACACTGAAGCTTTCTTT	CAWSGGTGGNTEAFF
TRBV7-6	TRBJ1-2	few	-	TGTGCCAGCAGCTTCGGGGCAGGCTATGGCTACACCTTC	CASSFGAGYGYTF
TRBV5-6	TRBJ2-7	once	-	TGTGCCAGCAGTGAGGGGACGGTACTACGAGGGCAGTACTTC	CASSEGTVLRGQYF
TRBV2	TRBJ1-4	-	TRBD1	TGTGCCAGCAGTGAAGGACAGGGGGCTGAAAAACTGTTTTTT	CASSEGQGAEKLFF
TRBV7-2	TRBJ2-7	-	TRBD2	TGTGCCAGCAGCCGGGACTACCGATACGAGCAGTACTTC	CASSRDYRYEQYF
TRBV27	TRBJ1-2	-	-	TGTGCCAGCAGTTTATCGGCAGGGGTTGATGGCTACACCTTC	CASSLSAGVDGYTF
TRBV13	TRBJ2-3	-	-	TGTGCCAGCAGCTTAGGCCCAGGGTGGCGGGGTACGCAGTATTTT	CASSLGPGWRGTQYF
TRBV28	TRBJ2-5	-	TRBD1	TGTGCCAGCAGTCCCTGGACAGGGGAAGAGACCCAGTACTTC	CASSPWTGEETQYF
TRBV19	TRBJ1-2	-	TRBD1	TGTGCCAGTAGTTGGACACAGGGGGCGAGGGGCTACACCTTC	CASSWTQGARGYTF
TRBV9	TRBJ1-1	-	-	TGTGCCAGCAAGAAGGAGGGCACTGAAGCTTTCTTT	CASKKEGTEAFF
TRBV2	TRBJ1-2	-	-	TGTGCCAGCGGGTCCGGGACCCTCTATGGCTACACCTTC	CASGSGTLYGYTF
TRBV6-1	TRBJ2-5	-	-	TGTGCCAGCAGTCCTACGGGGGCCCCCCAAGAGACCCAGTACTTC	CASSPTGAPQETQYF
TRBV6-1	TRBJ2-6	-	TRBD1	TGTGCCAGCGGGACAGGGGGATCTGGGGCCAACGTCCTGACTTTC	CASGTGGSGANVLTF
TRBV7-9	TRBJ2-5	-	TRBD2	TGTGCCAGCAGCTCAAAGTGGGGGGGGGAAGAGACCCAGTACTTC	CASSSKWGGEETQYF
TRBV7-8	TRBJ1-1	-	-	TGTGCCAGCGGCGCTGGGGGGGTAACTGAAGCTTTCTTT	CASGAGGVTEAFF
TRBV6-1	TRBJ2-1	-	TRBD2	TGTGCCAGCAGAGATAGACTAGCGGTAGCAAGACAGTTCTTC	CASRDRLAVARQFF
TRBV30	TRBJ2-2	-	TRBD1	TGTGCCTGGGACCCCGGGACAGGGGGAACCGGGGAGCTGTTTTTT	CAWDPGTGGTGELFF
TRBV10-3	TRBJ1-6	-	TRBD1	TGTGCCATCATGGGACAGGGCAATAATTCACCCCTCCACTTT	CAIMGQGNNSPLHF
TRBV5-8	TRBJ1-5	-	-	TGTGCCAGCAGCTCCCCAGGGAGTCAGCCCCAGCATTTT	CASSSPGSQPQHF
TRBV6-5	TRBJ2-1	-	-	TGTGCCAGCAGCCCCTCCCAGGCGTCCAATGAGCAGTTCTTC	CASSPSQASNEQFF
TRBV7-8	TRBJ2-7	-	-	TGTGCCAGCAGCTTATTTGTCCAGGGCGACTACGAGCAGTACTTC	CASSLFVQGDYEQYF
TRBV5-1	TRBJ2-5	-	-	TGCGCCAGCAGCTTATGGGACGGAGAAGAGACCCAGTACTTC	CASSLWDGEETQYF
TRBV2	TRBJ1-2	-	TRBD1	TGTGCCAGTGGGACAGGGAGTCAGGAGAACTATGGCTACACCTTC	CASGTGSQENYGYTF
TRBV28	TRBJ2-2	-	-	TGTGCCAGCGGTGAGGGGGGCGGCACCGGGGAGCTGTTTTTT	CASGEGGGTGELFF
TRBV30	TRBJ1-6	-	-	TGTGCCTGGAGTGTTGAGTCAGCGTATAATTCACCCCTCCACTTT	CAWSVESAYNSPLHF
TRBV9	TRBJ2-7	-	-	TGTGCCAGCAGCTTCACAGGGTTAGCCTACGAGCAGTACTTC	CASSFTGLAYEQYF
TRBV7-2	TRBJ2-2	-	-	TGTGCCAGCAGCTTGGCGGTAGCCACCGGGGAGCTGTTTTTT	CASSLAVATGELFF
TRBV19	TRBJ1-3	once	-	TGTGCCAGTAGTACAGGGGAGCGAAACACCATATATTTT	CASSTGERNTIYF
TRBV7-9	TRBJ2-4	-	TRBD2	TGTGCCAGCAGCCCGGGACTAGCTACCTCCAACGGGAACATTCAGTACTTC	CASSPGLATSNGNIQYF
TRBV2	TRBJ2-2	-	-	TGTGCCAGCAGAGCCCGCCGGGGGAGCGGGCCATCGAGGGATACCGGGGAGCTGTTTTTT	CASRARRGSGPSRDTGELFF
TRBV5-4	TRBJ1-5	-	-	TGTGCCAGCAGCTTGGACACCAATCAGCCCCAGCATTTT	CASSLDTNQPQHF
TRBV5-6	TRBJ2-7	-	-	TGTGCCAGCAGCTTGCGGGGATGGAACGAGCAGTACTTC	CASSLRGWNEQYF
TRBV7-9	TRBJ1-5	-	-	TGTGCCAGCAGCTTAGTATCTAAGGGCTTAAATCAGCCCCAGCATTTT	CASSLVSKGLNQPQHF
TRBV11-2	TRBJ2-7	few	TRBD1	TGTGCCAGCAGTCCTCGAGTGGACAGGCGCCCCAACGAGCAGTACTTC	CASSPRVDRRPNEQYF
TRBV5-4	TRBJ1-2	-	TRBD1	TGTGCCAGCAGCGCGCGGGACAGATTGAATGGCTACACCTTC	CASSARDRLNGYTF
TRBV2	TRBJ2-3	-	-	TGTGCCAGCAGTGAACAGGGGCCAGATACGCAGTATTTT	CASSEQGPDTQYF
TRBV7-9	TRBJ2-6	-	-	TGTGCCAGCGAACGACAGGTGACCTCTGGGGCCAACGTCCTGACTTTC	CASERQVTSGANVLTF